Listed here are 26 T cell receptor beta chains from one sample, sequenced in a study of shared clonotypes between healthy human individuals. Sequencing was performed with immunoSEQ multiplex PCR; in TCRdb, only in-frame clones are kept and a portion is missing. The sample shows about 820,000 clones, about 91% of them seen only once. Naive CD8 cells were CD45RO-negative, positively selected for CCR7, excluding terminally differentiated effector memory CD45RA+ cells. Sample: naive CD8+ T cells sorted from blood. The receptors were sampled from a man aged 30 to 39 in good health.

For this clone: This CDR3 is also generated by other DNA sequences in the sample. The chain employs TRBV4-1 and TRBJ1-5; 8 nucleotides align to TRBD1. CDR3 length: 15 residues. V lost 1 base, J lost 5 bases, and 4 bases stayed unmatched. The V gene's germline CDR1 is MGHRA and CDR2 YSYEKL. The CDR3 spells CASSQVDRGYQPQHF. DNA for the CDR3: TGCGCCAGCAGCCAAGTCGACAGGGGCTATCAGCCCCAGCATTTT.

The CDR3 nucleotides are TGCAGCGTTGAATCTGGGGCGTACGAGCAGTACTTC. Encoded protein: CSVESGAYEQYF. V is TRBV29-1 and J is TRBJ2-7; TRBD1 might be the D (5 bases). Trimming cost V 2 bases and J 4 bases, with 9 bases left between them. In germline, CDR1 is SQVTM, CDR2 ANQGSEA. The CDR3 has 12 residues.

This rearrangement joins TRBV4-1 to TRBJ2-7; D is possibly TRBD1 (6 bases). Germline lookup yields CDR1 MGHRA and CDR2 YSYEKL. V dropped 4 bases and J dropped 3 bases, with 19 bases sitting between them. CDR3 length: 16 amino acids. CDR3 bases: TGCGCCAGCAGCCCCGAGAGGGGGAATACCTTCTACGAGCAGTACTTC. Its translation is CASSPERGNTFYEQYF.

This clone occurred once. The chain recombines TRBV29-1 with TRBJ2-5; no definite D call. Trimming shortened V by 4 bases and J by 2 bases, and 5 bases separated the two germline ends. Germline CDR1 is SQVTM and CDR2 is ANQGSEA. The CDR3 sequence is 11 residues long. The CDR3 sequence: CSVAAQETQYF. The CDR3 DNA reads TGCAGCGTTGCGGCGCAAGAGACCCAGTACTTC. Full variable domain (missing parts from reference TRBV29-1 and TRBJ2-5): SAVISQKPSRDICQRGTSLTIQCQVDSQVTMMFWYRQQPGQSLTLIATANQGSEATYESGFVIDKFPISRPNLTFSTLTVSNMSPEDSSIYLCSVAAQETQYFGPGTRLLVL.

The gene calls are TRBV2 and TRBJ2-2; D might be TRBD2 (5 bases). This CDR3 is built from 13 residues. Germline V gene sequence: CDR1 SNHLY, CDR2 FYNNEI. V lost 6 bases, J lost 6 bases, and 11 bases lay in between. The DNA for the CDR3 is TGTGCCAGCAGCGCGGACTTGGCCGGGGAGCTGTTTTTT. Its translation is CASSADLAGELFF. Full variable domain (rest looked up from reference TRBV2 and TRBJ2-2): EPEVTQTPSHQVTQMGQEVILRCVPISNHLYFYWYRQILGQKVEFLVSFYNNEISEKSEIFDDQFSVERPDGSNFTLKIRSTKLEDSAMYFCASSADLAGELFFGEGSRLTVL.

The chain carries TRBV9 and TRBJ2-2; the match to TRBD2 covers 9 bases. The V segment lost 0 bases and the J segment 5 bases; nucleotides outside the gene matches: 5. Germline V gives CDR1 SGDLS, CDR2 YYNGEE. This CDR3 is built from 16 residues. CDR3 sequence: CASSVASLAGTGELFF. CDR3 nucleotides: TGTGCCAGCAGCGTAGCTAGTCTAGCGGGGACCGGGGAGCTGTTTTTT.

This clone has a count of ten or more. The rearrangement uses TRBV6-5 and TRBJ2-7, with D unclear. Germline CDR1 is MNHEY and CDR2 is SVGAGI. The germline V and J ends were trimmed by 2 bases and 6 bases, with 14 bases remaining between them. This CDR3 contains 14 residues. The CDR3 reads CASSYRGSETEQYF. The CDR3 bases are TGTGCCAGCAGTTACCGAGGATCCGAAACCGAGCAGTACTTC.

The J gene is TRBJ2-7, the V gene TRBV11-2; D gene ambiguous. The CDR3 runs to 13 residues. Germline V lookup: CDR1 SGHAT, CDR2 FQNNGV. The V end was cut by 5 bases, the J end by 5 bases, with 13 bases between. As DNA, the CDR3 is TGTGCCAGCAGCAGCCCTGGGGTGGACGAGCAGTACTTC. Translated, it gives CASSSPGVDEQYF.

This clone was seen a few times. J is TRBJ2-7 and V is TRBV19; possibly TRBD1 for D (5 bases). The CDR3 is 13 amino acids. The germline gives CDR1 LNHDA, CDR2 SQIVND (reference sequence). Trimming removed 8 bases at V and 0 bases at J, with 11 bases between. The CDR3, as DNA: TGTGCCAGTGACAGTCGGGTCTCCTACGAGCAGTACTTC. This codes for CASDSRVSYEQYF.

This chain uses TRBV4-1 with TRBJ2-5, with 10 bases matching TRBD1. J gave up 3 bases and V 4 bases, and 5 bases lay outside the gene matches. The germline V gene encodes CDR1 MGHRA and CDR2 YSYEKL. This CDR3 region has 15 residues. The CDR3 DNA reads as TGCGCCAGCAGCCTGAGACAGGGGGCCAAAGAGACCCAGTACTTC. Translated: CASSLRQGAKETQYF.

The genes are TRBV28 and TRBJ2-7; D gene ambiguous. The CDR3 covers 13 residues. The V and J ends lost 2 bases and 2 bases respectively, with 7 bases between them. The germline V gene encodes CDR1 MDHEN and CDR2 SYDVKM. CDR3 residues: CASSLREAYEQYF. The CDR3 DNA reads as TGTGCCAGCAGTTTAAGGGAAGCCTACGAGCAGTACTTC.

The J gene is TRBJ2-2, the V gene TRBV18, with D perhaps given as TRBD1 or TRBD2 (6 bases each). CDR1 KGHSH and CDR2 LQKENI come from the germline V gene. The CDR3 has 16 residues. V lost 3 bases and J lost 4, with 15 bases in between. The CDR3 sequence is CASSPSRGESTGELFF. The CDR3 coding sequence is TGTGCCAGCTCACCCTCGAGGGGGGAAAGCACCGGGGAGCTGTTTTTT.

This clone came up once. The chain joins TRBV7-6 to TRBJ2-6; no clear D gene. Germline V lookup: CDR1 SGHVS, CDR2 FNYEAQ. Trimming left V 4 bases short and J 0 bases short, with 7 bases between. The CDR3 runs to 15 residues. The CDR3 loop is CASSSTSSGANVLTF. The DNA of the CDR3 is TGTGCCAGCAGCTCAACGAGCTCTGGGGCCAACGTCCTGACTTTC.

The V gene is TRBV7-9, the J gene TRBJ2-7, with 7 nucleotides matching TRBD2. With 7 bases clipped from V and 4 bases from J, the junction kept 7 bases outside the gene matches. Germline V lookup: CDR1 SEHNR, CDR2 FQNEAQ (reference sequence). This CDR3 comprises 13 residues. CDR3 nucleotides: TGTGCCAGCACCCCCAGCGGGGCGTACGAGCAGTACTTC. Protein product: CASTPSGAYEQYF.

The chain uses TRBV11-2 and TRBJ2-3, with D possibly being TRBD2 (7 bases). From germline, CDR1 is SGHAT and CDR2 FQNNGV. Trimming removed 1 base at V and 6 bases at J, with 8 bases between. This CDR3 region has 13 residues. CDR3 sequence: CASSLAGGDTQYF. CDR3 coding DNA: TGTGCCAGCAGCTTAGCGGGGGGCGATACGCAGTATTTT. The full variable domain, completed using reference TRBV11-2 and TRBJ2-3, is EAGVAQSPRYKIIEKRQSVAFWCNPISGHATLYWYQQILGQGPKLLIQFQNNGVVDDSQLPKDRFSAERLKGVDSTLKIQPAKLEDSAVYLCASSLAGGDTQYFGPGTRLTVL.

CDR3 sequence: CASSRGTSGRQQYF. In DNA form, the CDR3 reads TGTGCCAGCAGTCGGGGGACTAGCGGGAGACAGCAGTACTTC. The J gene is TRBJ2-7, the V gene TRBV27; 14 bases match TRBD2. This CDR3 is 14 amino acids long. The germline CDR1 and CDR2 sequences are MNHEY and SMNVEV (reference sequence). Trimming at V came to 5 bases and at J to 8 bases, leaving 5 bases not matched to a gene.

The chain couples TRBV5-3 to TRBJ2-7; D unresolved. TRBV5-3 is filed as an ORF, its function uncertain. Trimming stripped 1 base from V and 1 base from J, with 12 bases between. This CDR3 comprises 15 residues. This CDR3 is CARSLFSGFSYEQYF. CDR3 in DNA: TGTGCCAGAAGCTTGTTCTCTGGGTTTTCCTACGAGCAGTACTTC.

This chain joins TRBV28 and TRBJ2-1; 9 positions match TRBD1. This CDR3 has 16 amino acids. Germline V gene sequence: CDR1 MDHEN, CDR2 SYDVKM. V was pared by 4 bases and J by 4 bases, with 8 bases of the junction left unmatched. CDR3 loop: CASSSNRDRVYNEQFF. CDR3 in DNA: TGTGCCAGCAGTTCAAACCGGGACAGGGTTTACAATGAGCAGTTCTTC.

The CDR3: CASSYGTGSNQPQHF. In DNA form, the CDR3 reads TGTGCCAGCAGTTACGGGACAGGGAGCAATCAGCCCCAGCATTTT. V gene TRBV6-5 combines with J gene TRBJ1-5; TRBD1 matches at 9 bases. Looked up from germline, CDR1 is MNHEY and CDR2 is SVGAGI. Trimming cost V 2 bases and J 1 base; bases outside gene matches: 0. The CDR3 has 15 amino acids.

This clone was picked up one time. This chain connects TRBV4-3 to TRBJ2-3; TRBD2 aligns across 12 bases. From germline, CDR1 is LGHNA and CDR2 YSLEER. This CDR3 has 17 residues. J was trimmed by 4 bases and V by 0 bases; bases with no gene match: 5. The CDR3 DNA is TGCGCCAGCAGCCAAGAGAGGACTAGCGGGGCACCAGATACGCAGTATTTT. This codes for CASSQERTSGAPDTQYF.

This sequence joins TRBV28 and TRBJ2-1, with D possibly matching TRBD1 (6 bases). The germline V gene has CDR1 MDHEN and CDR2 SYDVKM. The V and J ends lost 7 bases and 1 base respectively, with 11 bases between them. CDR3 length equals 14 residues. CDR3 region: CASKPDSSYNEQFF. In nucleotides, the CDR3 is TGTGCCAGCAAACCGGACAGTTCCTACAATGAGCAGTTCTTC.

This clone was seen once. This sequence joins TRBV15 and TRBJ2-2; 13 bases align to TRBD2. The CDR3 has 20 amino acids. With V trimmed by 0 bases and J by 7 bases, 14 bases remained unmatched. Germline V gene lookup returns CDR1 LNHNV and CDR2 YYDKDF (reference sequence). CDR3: CATSRDKGTSGTATYGELFF. CDR3 in DNA: TGTGCCACCAGCAGAGATAAGGGGACTAGCGGGACGGCCACTTACGGGGAGCTGTTTTTT.

This clone has just a few counts. The chain carries TRBV29-1 and TRBJ2-5; no reliable D call. This CDR3 spans 11 amino acids. Germline V gene lookup returns CDR1 SQVTM and CDR2 ANQGSEA. Trimming shortened V by 2 bases and J by 7 bases, and 8 bases separated the two germline ends. CDR3 loop: CSVEFRRTQYF. The DNA for the CDR3 is TGCAGCGTTGAATTCCGTAGGACCCAGTACTTC.

This rearrangement joins TRBV6-5 to TRBJ2-2; TRBD2 agrees at 9 bases. With 6 bases clipped from V and 6 bases from J, the junction kept 5 bases outside the gene matches. CDR3 length equals 14 residues. Germline V lookup: CDR1 MNHEY, CDR2 SVGAGI. The CDR3 DNA reads TGTGCCAGCAGGCCTAGCGGGACAGCCGGGGAGCTGTTTTTT. Its protein product is CASRPSGTAGELFF.

The CDR3 loop is CASSQDPQFYEQYF. CDR3 sequence (DNA): TGCGCCAGCAGCCAAGATCCACAATTCTACGAGCAGTACTTC. V is TRBV4-1 and J is TRBJ2-7; D is unclear. V shed 0 bases and J shed 3 bases, with 9 bases lying between them. CDR3 length: 14 residues. Looked up from germline, CDR1 is MGHRA and CDR2 is YSYEKL.

DNA of the CDR3: TGTGCCAGCAGCTTAGTAGCGGGAGCTTACGAGCAGTACTTC. Protein: CASSLVAGAYEQYF. The chain uses TRBV7-9 and TRBJ2-7; 9 nucleotides agree with TRBD2. Germline CDR1 is SEHNR and CDR2 is FQNEAQ (reference sequence). The CDR3 has 14 amino acids. J lost 4 bases, V lost 1 base, and 2 bases had no gene match.